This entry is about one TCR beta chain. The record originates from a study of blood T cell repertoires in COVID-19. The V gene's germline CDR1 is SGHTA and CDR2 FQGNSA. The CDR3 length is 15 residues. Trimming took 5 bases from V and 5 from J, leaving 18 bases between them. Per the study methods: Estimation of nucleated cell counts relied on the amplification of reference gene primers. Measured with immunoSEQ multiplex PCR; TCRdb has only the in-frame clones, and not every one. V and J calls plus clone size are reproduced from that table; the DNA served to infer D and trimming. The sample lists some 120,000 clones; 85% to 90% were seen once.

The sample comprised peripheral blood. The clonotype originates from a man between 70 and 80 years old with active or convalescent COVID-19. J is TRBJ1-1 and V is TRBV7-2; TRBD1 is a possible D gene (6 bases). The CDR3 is CASSPSSQGRTEAFF. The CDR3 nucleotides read TGTGCCAGCAGCCCAAGTTCACAGGGTAGAACTGAAGCTTTCTTT.